This T cell receptor beta chain was observed in a study of T cell responses to AZD1222 COVID-19 vaccine. Repertoires were generated with immunoSEQ multiplex PCR, while TCRdb's copy carries only in-frame clones and drops some. Of 160,000 or so clones in the sample, about 90% were seen once. Analysis merged second doses at about 4 or about 12 weeks. The CDR3 runs 14 residues. V dropped 10 bases and J dropped 5 bases, with 17 bases sitting between them. Germline V gene sequence: CDR1 MDHEN, CDR2 SYDVKM. Notes on the study in general: Repertoire samples came only from after the peak T cell response. Reportedly, nearly half the spike-specific TCRs target unmutated variant regions. Seropositivity was recorded at baseline in only a handful of AZD1222 recipients.

As for this clone: What it binds is unknown.

The J gene is TRBJ1-4, the V gene TRBV28; TRBD1 is a possible D gene (5 bases). This clonotype originated in an adult who received the AZD1222 COVID-19 vaccine. The source material was peripheral blood, sampled 28 days after the second AZD1222 dose. The CDR3 sequence: CATLGGGDNEKLFF. The CDR3 bases are TGTGCCACCCTCGGGGGTGGGGACAATGAAAAACTGTTTTTT.